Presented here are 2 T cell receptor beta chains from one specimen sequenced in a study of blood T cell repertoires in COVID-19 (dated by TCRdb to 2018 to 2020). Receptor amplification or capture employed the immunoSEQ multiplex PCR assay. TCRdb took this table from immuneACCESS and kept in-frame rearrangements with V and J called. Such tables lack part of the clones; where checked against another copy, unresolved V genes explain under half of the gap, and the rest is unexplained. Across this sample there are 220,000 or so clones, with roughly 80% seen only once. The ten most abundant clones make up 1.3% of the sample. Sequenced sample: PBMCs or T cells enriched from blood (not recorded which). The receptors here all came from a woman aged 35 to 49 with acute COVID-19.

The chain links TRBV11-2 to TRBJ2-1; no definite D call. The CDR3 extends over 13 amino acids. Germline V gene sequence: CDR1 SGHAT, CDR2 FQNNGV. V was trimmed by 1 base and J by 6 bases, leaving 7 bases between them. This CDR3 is CASSLALFNEQFF. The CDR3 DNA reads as TGTGCCAGCAGCTTAGCCCTCTTCAATGAGCAGTTCTTC.

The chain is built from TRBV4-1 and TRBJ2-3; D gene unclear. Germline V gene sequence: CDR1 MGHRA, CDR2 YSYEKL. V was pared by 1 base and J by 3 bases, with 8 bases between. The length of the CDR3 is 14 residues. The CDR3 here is CASSQVSETDTQYF. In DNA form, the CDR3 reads TGCGCCAGCAGCCAAGTATCTGAGACAGATACGCAGTATTTT.